This T cell receptor beta chain was recovered during a study of T cell repertoires in cytomegalovirus infection (dated by TCRdb to the late 2010s). Turning to the overall study: Donor HLA type was relevant to the analysis, as public TCR beta signatures indicated carriage of CMV infection together with the matching HLA type.

Overall study outcomes, separate from this receptor: The ex vivo response was dominated by HLA-C-restricted CMV-specific TCR beta clonotypes, which also provided the single most frequent clonotype in two of eight donors. Cumulative frequency of public TCR beta family members discriminated carriers of CMV infection plus the relevant HLA type in this cohort and an independent roughly 330-donor cohort.

V drops 1 base and J drops 2 bases, leaving 8 bases in between. The cysteine opens and the phenylalanine closes a CDR3 of 14 amino acids. Only the CDR3 DNA stays, 42 bases, in frame from base 1. According to the germline V gene (reference sequence), CDR1 reads SEHNR and CDR2 reads FQNEAQ. Instrument on record: Illumina HiSeq 1500. The public sequencing data were trimmed at Q25 with fastp and processed into clonotypes with MiXCR by TCRdb, which kept only in-frame beta chains. A single entry per CDR3 protein holds the most common genes and DNA from its merged rows. This sample gives approximately 140,000 distinct CDR3 sequences in total; less than 9.5% of them show up just once. The ten largest make up 10% of the sample. This clonotype was recorded at least ten times. The antigen it recognizes is unknown. No base quality values were provided; no much bigger clone lies one nucleotide off.

The rearranged chain carries TRBV7-9 and TRBJ2-5, with an unclear D gene assignment. Material for sequencing was PBMCs. This clonotype was sampled from a human donor in good health (CMV status not recorded). Some clones in this sample may be carry-over from other donors' samples. The CDR3 sequence is CASSLEPRQETQYF. The nucleotide sequence reads as follows: TGTGCCAGCAGCTTAGAACCCCGACAAGAGACCCAGTACTTC.